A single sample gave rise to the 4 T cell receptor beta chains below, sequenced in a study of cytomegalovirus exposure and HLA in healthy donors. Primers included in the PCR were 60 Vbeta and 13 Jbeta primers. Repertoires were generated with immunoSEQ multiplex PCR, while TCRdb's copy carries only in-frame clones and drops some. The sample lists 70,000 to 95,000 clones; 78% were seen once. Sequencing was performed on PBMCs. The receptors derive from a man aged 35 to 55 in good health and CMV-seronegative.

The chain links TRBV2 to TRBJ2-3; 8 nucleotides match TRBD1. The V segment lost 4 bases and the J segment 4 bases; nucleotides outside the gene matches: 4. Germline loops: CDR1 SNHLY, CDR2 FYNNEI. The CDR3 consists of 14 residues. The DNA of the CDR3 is TGTGCCAGCAGTGTCACAGGGGGAGCAGATACGCAGTATTTT. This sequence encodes CASSVTGGADTQYF.

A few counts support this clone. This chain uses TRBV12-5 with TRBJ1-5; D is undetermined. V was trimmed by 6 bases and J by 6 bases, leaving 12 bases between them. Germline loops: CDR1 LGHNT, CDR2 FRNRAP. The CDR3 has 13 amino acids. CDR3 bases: TGTGCTAGTGGGACGGGGTCAGCTCAGCCCCAGCATTTT. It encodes CASGTGSAQPQHF.

In nucleotides, the CDR3 is TGTGCCTGGAGCGAGCGGGAGGGCGTGTTCTTC. It codes for CAWSEREGVFF. The chain recombines TRBV30 with TRBJ2-1; TRBD2 matches 10 bases. The CDR3 runs to 11 residues. Germline V CDR1 and CDR2: GTSNPN, SVGIG (reference sequence). Trimming took 3 bases from V and 15 from J; bases not matched to a gene: 5. Filled out from reference TRBV30 and TRBJ2-1, the complete variable domain reads SQTIHQWPATLVQPVGSPLSLECTVEGTSNPNLYWYRQAAGRGLQLLFYSVGIGQISSEVPQNLSASRPQDRQFILSSKKLLLSDSGFYLCAWSEREGVFFGPGTRLTVL.

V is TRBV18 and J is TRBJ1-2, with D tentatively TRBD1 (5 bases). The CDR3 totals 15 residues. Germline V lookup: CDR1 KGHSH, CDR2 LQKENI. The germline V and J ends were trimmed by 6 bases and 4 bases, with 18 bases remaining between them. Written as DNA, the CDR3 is TGTGCCAGCTCGGCAGGGATGTCGGGTAGCTATGGCTACACCTTC. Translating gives CASSAGMSGSYGYTF.